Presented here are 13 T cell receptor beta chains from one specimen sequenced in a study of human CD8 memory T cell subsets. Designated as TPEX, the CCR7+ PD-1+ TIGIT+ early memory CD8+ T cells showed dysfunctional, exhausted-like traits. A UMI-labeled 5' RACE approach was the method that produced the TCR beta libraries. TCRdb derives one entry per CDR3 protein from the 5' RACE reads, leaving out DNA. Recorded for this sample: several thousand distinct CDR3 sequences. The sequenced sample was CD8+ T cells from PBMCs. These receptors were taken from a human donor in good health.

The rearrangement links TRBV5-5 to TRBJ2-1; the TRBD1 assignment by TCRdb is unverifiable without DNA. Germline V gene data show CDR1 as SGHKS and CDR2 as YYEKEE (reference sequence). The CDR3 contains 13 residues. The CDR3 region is CASSRTGDNEQFF.

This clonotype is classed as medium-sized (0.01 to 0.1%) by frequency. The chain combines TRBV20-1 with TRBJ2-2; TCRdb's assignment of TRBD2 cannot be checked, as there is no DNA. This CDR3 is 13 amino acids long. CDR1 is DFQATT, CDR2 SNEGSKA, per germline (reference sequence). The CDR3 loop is CSAAASNTGELFF.

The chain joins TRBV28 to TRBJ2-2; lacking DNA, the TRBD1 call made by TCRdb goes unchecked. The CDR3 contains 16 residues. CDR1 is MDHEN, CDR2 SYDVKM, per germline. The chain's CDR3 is CASSRPQVRGPGELFF.

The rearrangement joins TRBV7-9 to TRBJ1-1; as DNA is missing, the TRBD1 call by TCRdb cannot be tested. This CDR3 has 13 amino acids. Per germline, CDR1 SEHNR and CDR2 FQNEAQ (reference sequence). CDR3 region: CASSFGTVTEAFF.

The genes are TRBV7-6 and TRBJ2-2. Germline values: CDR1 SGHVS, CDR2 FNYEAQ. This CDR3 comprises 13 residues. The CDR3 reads CASSFSYTGELFF.

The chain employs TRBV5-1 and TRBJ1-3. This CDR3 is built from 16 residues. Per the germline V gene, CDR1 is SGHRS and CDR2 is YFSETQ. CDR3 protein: CASSLDGGGSGNTIYF.

The CDR3 protein is CASSGTGHAGEQYF. This chain joins TRBV9 and TRBJ2-7; checking the TCRdb D call of TRBD1 is not possible without DNA. The CDR3 has 14 residues. From germline, CDR1 is SGDLS and CDR2 YYNGEE.

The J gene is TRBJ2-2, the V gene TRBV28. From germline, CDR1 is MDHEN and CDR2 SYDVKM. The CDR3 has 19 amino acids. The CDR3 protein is CASSPTTDVRFANTGELFF.

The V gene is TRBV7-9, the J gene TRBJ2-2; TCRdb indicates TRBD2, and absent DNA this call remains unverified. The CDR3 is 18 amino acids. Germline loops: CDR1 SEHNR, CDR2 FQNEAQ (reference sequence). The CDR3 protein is CASSFDFYREGRVGELFF.

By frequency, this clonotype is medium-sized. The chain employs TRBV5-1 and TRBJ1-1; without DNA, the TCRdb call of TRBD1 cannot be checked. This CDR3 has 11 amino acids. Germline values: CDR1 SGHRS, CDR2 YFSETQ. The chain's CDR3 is CASSPGGEAFF.

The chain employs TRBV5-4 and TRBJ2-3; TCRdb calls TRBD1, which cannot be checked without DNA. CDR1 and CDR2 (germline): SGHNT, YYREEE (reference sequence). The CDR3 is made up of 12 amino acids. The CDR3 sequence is CASSSGGGSQYF.

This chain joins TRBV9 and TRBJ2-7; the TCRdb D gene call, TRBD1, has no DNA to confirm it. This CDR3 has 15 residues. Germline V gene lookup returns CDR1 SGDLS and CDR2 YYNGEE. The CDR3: CASSVDPGGLYEQYF.

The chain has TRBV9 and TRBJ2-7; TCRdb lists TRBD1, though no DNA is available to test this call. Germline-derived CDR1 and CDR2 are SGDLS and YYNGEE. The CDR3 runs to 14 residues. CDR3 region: CASSETGGVNEQYF.